Only one count was recorded for the clone carrying this T cell receptor (beta chain). The antigen remains undetermined. The sample originates from a study of T cell responses to AZD1222 COVID-19 vaccine. As for the study in general: Second-dose groups at about 4 or about 12 weeks were pooled. Study-level findings and limits: An increase in Spike-specific TCR breadth and depth was observed after two AZD1222 doses. Researchers report vaccine-associated CD4 TCRs spanning spike, with dominance at 160-218 and 743-854. It should be noted that donors were predominantly white British and more often female, and clonal diversity was possibly underestimated.

Sequencing was performed with immunoSEQ multiplex PCR; in TCRdb, only in-frame clones are kept and a portion is missing. The sample shows 200,000 or so clones, roughly 92% of them seen only once. CDR3 size: 16 residues. V was shortened by 4 bases and J by 0 bases, with 15 bases between the two germline ends. Germline V gives CDR1 MDHEN, CDR2 SYDVKM. This rearrangement joins TRBV28 to TRBJ1-2, with D perhaps TRBD1 (5 bases). Material: peripheral blood, obtained on day 0 of AZD1222 vaccination. The TCR sequence derives from an adult in good health. CDR3 protein: CASSSRPGGANYGYTF. CDR3 nucleotides: TGTGCCAGCAGTTCCCGCCCGGGGGGAGCTAACTATGGCTACACCTTC.